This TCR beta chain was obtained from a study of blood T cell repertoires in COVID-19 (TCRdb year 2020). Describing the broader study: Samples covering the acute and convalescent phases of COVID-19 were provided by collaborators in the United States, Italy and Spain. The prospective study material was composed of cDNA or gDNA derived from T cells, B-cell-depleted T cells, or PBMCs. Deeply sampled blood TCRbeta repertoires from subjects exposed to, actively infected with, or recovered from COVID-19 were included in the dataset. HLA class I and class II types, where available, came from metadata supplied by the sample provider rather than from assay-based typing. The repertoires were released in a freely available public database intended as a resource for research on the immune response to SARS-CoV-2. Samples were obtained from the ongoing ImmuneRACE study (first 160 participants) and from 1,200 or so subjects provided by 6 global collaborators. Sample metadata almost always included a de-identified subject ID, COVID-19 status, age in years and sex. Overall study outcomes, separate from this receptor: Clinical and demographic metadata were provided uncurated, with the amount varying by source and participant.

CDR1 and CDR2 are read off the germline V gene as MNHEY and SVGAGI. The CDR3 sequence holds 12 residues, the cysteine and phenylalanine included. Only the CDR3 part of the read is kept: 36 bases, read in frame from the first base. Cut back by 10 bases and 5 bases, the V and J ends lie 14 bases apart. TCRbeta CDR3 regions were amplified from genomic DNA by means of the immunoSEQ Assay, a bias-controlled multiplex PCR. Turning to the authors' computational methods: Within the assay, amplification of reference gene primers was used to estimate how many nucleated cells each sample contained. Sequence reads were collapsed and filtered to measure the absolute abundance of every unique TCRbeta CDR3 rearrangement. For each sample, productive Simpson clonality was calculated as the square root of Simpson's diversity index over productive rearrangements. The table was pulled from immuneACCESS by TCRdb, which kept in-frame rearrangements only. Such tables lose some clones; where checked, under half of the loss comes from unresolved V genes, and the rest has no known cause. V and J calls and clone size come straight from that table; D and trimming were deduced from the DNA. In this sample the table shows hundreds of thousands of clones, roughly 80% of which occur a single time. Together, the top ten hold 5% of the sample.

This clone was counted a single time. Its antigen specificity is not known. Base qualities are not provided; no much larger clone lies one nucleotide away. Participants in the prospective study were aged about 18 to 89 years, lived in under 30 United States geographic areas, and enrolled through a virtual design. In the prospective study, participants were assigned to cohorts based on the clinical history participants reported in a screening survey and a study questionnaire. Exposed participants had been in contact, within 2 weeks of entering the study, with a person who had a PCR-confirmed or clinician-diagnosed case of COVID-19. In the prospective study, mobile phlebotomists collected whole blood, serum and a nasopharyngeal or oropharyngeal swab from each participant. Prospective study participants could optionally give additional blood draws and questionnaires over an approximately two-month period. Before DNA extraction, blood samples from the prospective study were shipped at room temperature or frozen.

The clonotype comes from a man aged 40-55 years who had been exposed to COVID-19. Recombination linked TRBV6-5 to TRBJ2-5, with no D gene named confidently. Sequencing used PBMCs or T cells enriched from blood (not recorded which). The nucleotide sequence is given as TGTGCCACCCGAGTAGCTCACGAGACCCAGTACTTC. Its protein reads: CATRVAHETQYF.